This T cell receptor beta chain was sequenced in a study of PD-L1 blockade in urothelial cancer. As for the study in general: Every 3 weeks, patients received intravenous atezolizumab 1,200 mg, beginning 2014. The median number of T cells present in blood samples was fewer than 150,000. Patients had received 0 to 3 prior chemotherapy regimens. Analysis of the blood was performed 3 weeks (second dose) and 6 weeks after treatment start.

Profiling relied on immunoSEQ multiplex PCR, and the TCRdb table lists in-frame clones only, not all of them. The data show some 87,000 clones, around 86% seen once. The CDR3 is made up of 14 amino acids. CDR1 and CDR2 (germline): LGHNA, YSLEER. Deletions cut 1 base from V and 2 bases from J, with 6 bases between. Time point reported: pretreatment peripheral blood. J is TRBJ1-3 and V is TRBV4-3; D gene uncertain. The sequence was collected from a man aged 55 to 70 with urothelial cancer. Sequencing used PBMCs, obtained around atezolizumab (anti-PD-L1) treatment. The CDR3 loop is CASSQVTAGNTIYF. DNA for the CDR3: TGCGCCAGCAGCCAAGTCACTGCTGGAAACACCATATATTTT.